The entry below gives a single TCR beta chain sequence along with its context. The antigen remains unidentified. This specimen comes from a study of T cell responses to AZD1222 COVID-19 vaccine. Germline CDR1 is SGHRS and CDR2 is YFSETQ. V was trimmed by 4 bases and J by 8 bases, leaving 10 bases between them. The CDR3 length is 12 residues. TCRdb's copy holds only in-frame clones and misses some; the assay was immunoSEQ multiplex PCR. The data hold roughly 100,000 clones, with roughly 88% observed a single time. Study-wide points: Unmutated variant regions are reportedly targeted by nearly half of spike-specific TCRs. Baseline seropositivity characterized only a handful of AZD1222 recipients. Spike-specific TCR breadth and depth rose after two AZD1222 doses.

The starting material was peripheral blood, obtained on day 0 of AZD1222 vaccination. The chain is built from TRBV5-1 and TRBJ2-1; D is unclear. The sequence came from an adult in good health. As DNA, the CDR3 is TGCGCCAGCAGCACCGCCAGAGATGAGCAGTTCTTC. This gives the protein CASSTARDEQFF.